This T cell receptor beta chain was retrieved from a study of blood T cell repertoires in COVID-19. About the study: Nucleic acid was either cDNA or gDNA, and it came from T cells, B-cell-depleted T cells, or PBMCs.

As processed by the authors: Amplification of reference gene primers was used by the study to estimate nucleated cell counts. The protocol was immunoSEQ multiplex PCR, while the TCRdb copy is restricted to in-frame clones and leaves out a portion. From that table come the V and J calls and clone size; the DNA was used to work out D and trimming. The sample contains about 110,000 clones, about 80% of which appear only once. V shed 3 bases and J 6 bases; nucleotides not matched to a gene: 6. The CDR3 loop spans 14 amino acids. Germline values: CDR1 MGHDK, CDR2 SYGVNS. This receptor was identified in a man aged 70 or older with acute or convalescent COVID-19. The sample was peripheral blood. V is TRBV25-1 and J is TRBJ1-2, with TRBD1 matching over 8 bases. DNA for the CDR3: TGTGCCAGCAGTGATCAGGGGGCGCCGGATGGCTACACCTTC. This translates into CASSDQGAPDGYTF.